A selection of T cell receptor beta chains follows, all from one sample in a study of T-cell reconstitution after alpha-beta-depleted transplantation in children. TCRdb reprocessed the PCR reads via MiXCR and lists one record per CDR3 protein. The data show 490,000 or so distinct CDR3 sequences, around an eighth seen once. This material consisted of PBMCs from the stem cell graft donor, taken from the stem cell graft. The receptor source for this set is a human donor who donated a stem cell graft to a child with combined immunodeficiency. CDR3s leave out the opening cysteine and the closing phenylalanine or tryptophan. The D gene is left open where the match is weak.

v_call	d_call	j_call	cdr3_aa
TRBV3-1	.	TRBJ1-1	ASSQGGDGYEAF
TRBV12-3/TRBV12-4	.	TRBJ2-1	ASSLGRLGEQF
TRBV12-3/TRBV12-4	.	TRBJ2-5	ASSVWPGVAGVETQY
TRBV4-3	TRBD2	TRBJ2-5	ASSQDPASGSWKTQY
TRBV6-2/TRBV6-3	.	TRBJ2-1	ASSYGPLRGEF
TRBV20-1	TRBD2	TRBJ2-7	SASVMGGGSSYEQY
TRBV7-9	TRBD2	TRBJ2-5	ASKTAAGGQETQY
TRBV5-1	TRBD1	TRBJ1-5	ASSLGQGNNQPQH
TRBV7-2	TRBD2	TRBJ2-1	ASSLALTLAGGQGNEQF
TRBV6-5	.	TRBJ2-7	ASSYRPTSYEQY
TRBV24-1	.	TRBJ2-7	ATSEAGNEQY
TRBV12-3/TRBV12-4	TRBD2	TRBJ2-3	ASSSSGEGTDTQY
TRBV30	.	TRBJ2-3	AGATGTDTQY
TRBV2	.	TRBJ2-3	ASWGKGVTDTQY
TRBV12-3/TRBV12-4	TRBD2	TRBJ2-2	ASSTGLAGAGGELF
TRBV6-1	.	TRBJ2-3	ASTERPPDTQY
TRBV5-6	.	TRBJ1-1	ASSIQMNTEAF
TRBV2	.	TRBJ2-3	AISSEGPDTQY
TRBV12-3/TRBV12-4	.	TRBJ2-1	ASSFWDGSYNEQF
TRBV28	TRBD1	TRBJ2-5	ASSGQVRETQY
TRBV12-3/TRBV12-4	.	TRBJ2-1	ASSLTRGWLGGIDEQF
TRBV12-3/TRBV12-4	.	TRBJ1-2	ASRPPGVGGYT
TRBV5-1	.	TRBJ2-2	ASSLSRVDTGELF
TRBV6-6	TRBD1	TRBJ2-7	ASTPHRGDEQY
TRBV27	.	TRBJ1-1	ASSLAGPGTEAF
TRBV6-2/TRBV6-3	TRBD1	TRBJ2-3	ASRRNRGADTQY
TRBV25-1	TRBD1	TRBJ1-5	ASSGGGDRGSQPQH
TRBV12-3/TRBV12-4	.	TRBJ1-5	ASSIGRNQPQH
TRBV10-3	.	TRBJ2-1	ATTERGSNEQF
TRBV6-6	.	TRBJ2-1	ASSYDNNEQF
TRBV20-1	TRBD1	TRBJ2-7	SAQPSTGDEQY
TRBV6-1	TRBD2	TRBJ2-3	ASRTSGGRTDTQY
TRBV15	TRBD2	TRBJ2-1	ATSRDGGLDNEQF
TRBV24-1	TRBD2	TRBJ2-1	ATSDLGGDSYNEQF
TRBV7-2	.	TRBJ1-1	ASSLGNRVMNTEAF
TRBV5-1	.	TRBJ1-4	ASSYGSGGEKLF
TRBV7-9	.	TRBJ2-2	ASSRGGTGELF
TRBV28	.	TRBJ1-4	ASSFRFEKLF
TRBV20-1	.	TRBJ2-7	SVGVPYEQY
TRBV7-9	.	TRBJ2-7	ASSPEGGTVYEQY
TRBV20-1	TRBD2	TRBJ2-5	SARDGTSGDQETQY
TRBV19	.	TRBJ1-1	ATKTENTEAF
TRBV6-1	TRBD2	TRBJ2-1	ASSVLADYRGEQF
TRBV6-2/TRBV6-3	TRBD2	TRBJ2-1	ASRWRGAGARFEQF
TRBV6-5	TRBD1	TRBJ2-7	ASSPDRGSYEQY
TRBV14	.	TRBJ2-7	ASSQVVTYEQY
TRBV2	TRBD2	TRBJ2-3	ASSPGAGGTDTQY
TRBV19	TRBD2	TRBJ2-5	ASSIGLARETQY
TRBV7-6	.	TRBJ2-3	ASSLVRGITDTQY
TRBV12-3/TRBV12-4	TRBD2	TRBJ2-5	ASSLAAGVGETQY
TRBV29-1	.	TRBJ1-1	SVEWPGATLNTEAF
TRBV24-1	TRBD1	TRBJ1-1	ATSETGTVGEAF
TRBV29-1	.	TRBJ2-1	SVREGAGNEQF
TRBV2	.	TRBJ2-7	ASSEPHREGYEQY
TRBV2	.	TRBJ2-2	ASRDTGELF